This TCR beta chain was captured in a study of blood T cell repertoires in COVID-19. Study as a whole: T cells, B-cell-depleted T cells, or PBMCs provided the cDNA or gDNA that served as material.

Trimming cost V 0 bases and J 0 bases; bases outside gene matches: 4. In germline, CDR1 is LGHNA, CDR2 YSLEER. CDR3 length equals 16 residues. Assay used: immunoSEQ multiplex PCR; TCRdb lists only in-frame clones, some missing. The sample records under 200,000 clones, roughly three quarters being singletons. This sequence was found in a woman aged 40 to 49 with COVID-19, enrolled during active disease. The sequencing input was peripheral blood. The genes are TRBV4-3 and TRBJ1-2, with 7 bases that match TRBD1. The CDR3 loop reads CASSQDYQGANYGYTF. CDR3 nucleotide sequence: TGCGCCAGCAGCCAAGATTATCAGGGGGCTAACTATGGCTACACCTTC.